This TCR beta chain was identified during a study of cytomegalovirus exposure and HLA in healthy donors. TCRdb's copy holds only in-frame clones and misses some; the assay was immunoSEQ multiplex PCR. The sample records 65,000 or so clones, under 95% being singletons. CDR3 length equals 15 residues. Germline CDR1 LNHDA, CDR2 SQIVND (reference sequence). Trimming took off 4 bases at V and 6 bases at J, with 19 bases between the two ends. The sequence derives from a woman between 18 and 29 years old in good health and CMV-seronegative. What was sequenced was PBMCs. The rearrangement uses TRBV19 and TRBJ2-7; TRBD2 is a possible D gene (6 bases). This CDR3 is CASSTRAGSTVEQYF. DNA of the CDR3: TGTGCCAGTAGTACCCGCGCGGGGTCGACTGTCGAGCAGTACTTC.